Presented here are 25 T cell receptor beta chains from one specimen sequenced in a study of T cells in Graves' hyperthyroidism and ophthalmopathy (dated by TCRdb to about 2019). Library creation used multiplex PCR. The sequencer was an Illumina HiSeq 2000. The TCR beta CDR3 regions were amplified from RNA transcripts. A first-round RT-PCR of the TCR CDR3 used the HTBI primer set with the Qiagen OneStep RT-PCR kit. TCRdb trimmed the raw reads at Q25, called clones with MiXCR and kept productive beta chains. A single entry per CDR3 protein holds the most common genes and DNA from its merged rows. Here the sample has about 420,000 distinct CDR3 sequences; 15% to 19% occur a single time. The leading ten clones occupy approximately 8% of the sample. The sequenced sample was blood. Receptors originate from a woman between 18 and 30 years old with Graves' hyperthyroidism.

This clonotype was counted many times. The DNA for the CDR3 is TGTGCCAGCAGCTTACTCTCGCGGGGCCAAGAGACCCAGTACTTC. It codes for CASSLLSRGQETQYF. The chain uses TRBV7-3 and TRBJ2-5; TRBD2 might be the D (6 bases). Trimming took off 2 bases at V and 1 base at J, with 11 bases between the two ends. This CDR3 contains 15 residues. CDR1 and CDR2 (germline): SGHTA, FQGTGA. The full variable domain, in which reference TRBV7-3 and TRBJ2-5 provide the parts outside the CDR3, is GAGVSQTPSNKVTEKGKYVELRCDPISGHTALYWYRQSLGQGPEFLIYFQGTGAADDSGLPNDRFFAVRPEGSVSTLKIQRTERGDSAVYLCASSLLSRGQETQYFGPGTRLLVL.

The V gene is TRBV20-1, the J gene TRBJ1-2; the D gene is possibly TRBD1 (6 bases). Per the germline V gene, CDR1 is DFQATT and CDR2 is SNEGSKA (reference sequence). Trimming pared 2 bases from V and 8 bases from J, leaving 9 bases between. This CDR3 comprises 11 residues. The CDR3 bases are TGCAGTGCTAGACAGGGGAGCGGCTACACCTTC. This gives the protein CSARQGSGYTF.

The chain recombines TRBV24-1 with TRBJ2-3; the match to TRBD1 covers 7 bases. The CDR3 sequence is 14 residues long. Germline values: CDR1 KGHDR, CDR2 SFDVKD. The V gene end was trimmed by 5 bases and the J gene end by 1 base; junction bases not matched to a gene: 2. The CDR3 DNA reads TGTGCCACCAGTGTAACAGGGGGCACAGATACGCAGTATTTT. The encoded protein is CATSVTGGTDTQYF.

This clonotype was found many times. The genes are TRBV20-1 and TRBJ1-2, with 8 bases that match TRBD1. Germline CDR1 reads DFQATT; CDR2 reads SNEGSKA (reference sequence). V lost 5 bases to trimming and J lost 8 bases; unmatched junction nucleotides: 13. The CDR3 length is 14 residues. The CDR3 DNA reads TGCAGTGCTGGCAGTTTCAGGGGGCCGGGGGGCTACACCTTC. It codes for CSAGSFRGPGGYTF.

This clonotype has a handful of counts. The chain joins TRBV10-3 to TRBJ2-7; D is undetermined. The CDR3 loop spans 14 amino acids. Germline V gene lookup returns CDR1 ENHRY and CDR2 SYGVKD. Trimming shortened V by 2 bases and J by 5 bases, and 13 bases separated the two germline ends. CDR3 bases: TGTGCCATCAGTGAGGAGATGATTTCCCACGAGCAGTACTTC. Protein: CAISEEMISHEQYF.

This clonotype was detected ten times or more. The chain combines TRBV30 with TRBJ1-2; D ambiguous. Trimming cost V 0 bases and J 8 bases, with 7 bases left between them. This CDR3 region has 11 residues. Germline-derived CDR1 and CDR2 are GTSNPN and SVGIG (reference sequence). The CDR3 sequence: CAWSVHEGYTF. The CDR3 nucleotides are TGTGCCTGGAGTGTACACGAGGGCTACACCTTC.

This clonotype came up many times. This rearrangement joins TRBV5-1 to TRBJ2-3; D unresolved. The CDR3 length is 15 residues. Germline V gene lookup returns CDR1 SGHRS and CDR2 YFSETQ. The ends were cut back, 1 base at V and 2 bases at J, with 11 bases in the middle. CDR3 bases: TGCGCCAGCAGCTTGCGGAAGGTGCCCACAGATACGCAGTATTTT. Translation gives CASSLRKVPTDTQYF.

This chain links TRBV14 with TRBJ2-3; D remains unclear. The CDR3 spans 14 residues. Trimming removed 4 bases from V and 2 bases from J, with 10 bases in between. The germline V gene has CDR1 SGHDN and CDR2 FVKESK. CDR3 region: CASSPAYYTDTQYF. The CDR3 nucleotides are TGTGCCAGCAGCCCCGCTTATTACACAGATACGCAGTATTTT.

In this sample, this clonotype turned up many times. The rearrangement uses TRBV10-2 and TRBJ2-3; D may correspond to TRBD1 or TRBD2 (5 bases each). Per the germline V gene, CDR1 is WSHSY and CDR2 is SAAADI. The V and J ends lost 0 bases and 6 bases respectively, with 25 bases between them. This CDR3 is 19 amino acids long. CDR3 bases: TGCGCCAGCAGTGAGTCCCGGCCGGGAACAGGCCGAATTTTTGATACGCAGTATTTT. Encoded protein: CASSESRPGTGRIFDTQYF.

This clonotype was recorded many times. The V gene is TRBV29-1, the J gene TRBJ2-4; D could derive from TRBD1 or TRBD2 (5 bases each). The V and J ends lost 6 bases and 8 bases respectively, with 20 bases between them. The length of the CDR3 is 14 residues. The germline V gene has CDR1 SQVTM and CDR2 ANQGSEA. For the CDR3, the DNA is TGCAGCGTCATTTCCGTACTAGGGGCGGACATTCAGTACTTC. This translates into CSVISVLGADIQYF.

The CDR3 bases are TGTGCCAGCAGCTCCTCGACTCTCTCTAGCACAGATACGCAGTATTTT. It yields the protein CASSSSTLSSTDTQYF. J is TRBJ2-3 and V is TRBV5-8; D gene ambiguous. The length of the CDR3 is 16 residues. Germline assignment: CDR1 SGHTS and CDR2 YDEGEE. V was clipped by 3 bases and J by 0 bases, with 14 bases between them.

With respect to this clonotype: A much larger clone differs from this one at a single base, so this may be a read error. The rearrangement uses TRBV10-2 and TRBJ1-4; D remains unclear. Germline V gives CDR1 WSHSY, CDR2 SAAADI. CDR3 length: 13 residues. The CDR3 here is CASKMSGDEKLVF. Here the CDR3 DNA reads TGCGCCAGCAAGATGAGTGGGGATGAAAAACTGGTTTTT.

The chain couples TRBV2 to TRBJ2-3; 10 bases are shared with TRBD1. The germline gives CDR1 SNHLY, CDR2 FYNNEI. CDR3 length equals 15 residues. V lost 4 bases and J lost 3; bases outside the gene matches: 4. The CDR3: CASSAGQGLTDTQYF. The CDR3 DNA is TGTGCCAGCAGTGCGGGACAGGGGTTAACAGATACGCAGTATTTT.

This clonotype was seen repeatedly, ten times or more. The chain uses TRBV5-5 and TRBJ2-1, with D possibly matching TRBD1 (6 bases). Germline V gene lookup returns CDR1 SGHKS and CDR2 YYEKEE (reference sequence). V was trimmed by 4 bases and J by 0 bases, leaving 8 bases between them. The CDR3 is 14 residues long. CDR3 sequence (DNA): TGTGCCAGCAGCCAGGGGCGCTCCTACAATGAGCAGTTCTTC. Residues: CASSQGRSYNEQFF.

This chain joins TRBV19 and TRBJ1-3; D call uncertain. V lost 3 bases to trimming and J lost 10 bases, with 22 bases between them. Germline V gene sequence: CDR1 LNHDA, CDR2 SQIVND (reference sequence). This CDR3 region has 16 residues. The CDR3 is CASSMGRTSLARTIYF. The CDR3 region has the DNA TGTGCCAGTAGTATGGGCCGGACCTCCCTGGCAAGGACCATATATTTT. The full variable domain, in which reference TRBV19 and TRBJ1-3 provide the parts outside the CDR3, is DGGITQSPKYLFRKEGQNVTLSCEQNLNHDAMYWYRQDPGQGLRLIYYSQIVNDFQKGDIAEGYSVSREKKESFPLTVTSAQKNPTAFYLCASSMGRTSLARTIYFGEGSWLTVV.

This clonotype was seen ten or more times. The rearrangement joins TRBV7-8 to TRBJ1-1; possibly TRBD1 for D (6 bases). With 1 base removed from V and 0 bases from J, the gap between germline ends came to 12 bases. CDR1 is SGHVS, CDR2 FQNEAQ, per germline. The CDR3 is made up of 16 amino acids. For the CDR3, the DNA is TGTGCCAGCAGCTTAGAAGGGGGACTAATGAACACTGAAGCTTTCTTT. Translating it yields CASSLEGGLMNTEAFF.

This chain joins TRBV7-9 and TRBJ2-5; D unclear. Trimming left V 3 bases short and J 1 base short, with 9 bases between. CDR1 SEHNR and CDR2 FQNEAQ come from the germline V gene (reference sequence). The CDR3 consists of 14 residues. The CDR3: CASSFEDLQETQYF. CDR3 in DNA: TGTGCCAGCAGCTTTGAAGACCTCCAAGAGACCCAGTACTTC.

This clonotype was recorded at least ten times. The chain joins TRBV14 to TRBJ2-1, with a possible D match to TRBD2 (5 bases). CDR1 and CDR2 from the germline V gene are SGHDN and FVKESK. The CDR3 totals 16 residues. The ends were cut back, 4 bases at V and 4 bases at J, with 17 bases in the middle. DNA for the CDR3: TGTGCCAGCAGCCTCCACGGACTGGGGAGTTACAATGAGCAGTTCTTC. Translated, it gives CASSLHGLGSYNEQFF.

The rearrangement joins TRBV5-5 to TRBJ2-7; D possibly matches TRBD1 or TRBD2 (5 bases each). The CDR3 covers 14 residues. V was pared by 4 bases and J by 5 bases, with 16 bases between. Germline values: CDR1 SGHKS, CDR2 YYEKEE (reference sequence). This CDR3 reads CASSPWDRGHEQYF. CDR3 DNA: TGTGCCAGCAGCCCCTGGGATCGGGGACACGAGCAGTACTTC.

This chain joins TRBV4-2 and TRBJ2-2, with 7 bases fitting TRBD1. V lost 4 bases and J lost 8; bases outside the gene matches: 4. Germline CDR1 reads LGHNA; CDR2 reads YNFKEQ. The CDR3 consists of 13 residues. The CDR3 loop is CASSREQGGELFF. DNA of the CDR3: TGTGCCAGCAGCCGGGAACAGGGGGGGGAGCTGTTTTTT.

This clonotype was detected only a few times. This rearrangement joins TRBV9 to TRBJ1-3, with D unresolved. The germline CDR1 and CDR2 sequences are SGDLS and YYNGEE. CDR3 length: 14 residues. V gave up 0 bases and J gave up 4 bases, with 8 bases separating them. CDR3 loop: CASSVGSYGNTIYF. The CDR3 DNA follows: TGTGCCAGCAGCGTAGGCAGTTACGGAAACACCATATATTTT. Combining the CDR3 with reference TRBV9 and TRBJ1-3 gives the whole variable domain DSGVTQTPKHLITATGQRVTLRCSPRSGDLSVYWYQQSLDQGLQFLIQYYNGEERAKGNILERFSAQQFPDLHSELNLSSLELGDSALYFCASSVGSYGNTIYFGEGSWLTVV.

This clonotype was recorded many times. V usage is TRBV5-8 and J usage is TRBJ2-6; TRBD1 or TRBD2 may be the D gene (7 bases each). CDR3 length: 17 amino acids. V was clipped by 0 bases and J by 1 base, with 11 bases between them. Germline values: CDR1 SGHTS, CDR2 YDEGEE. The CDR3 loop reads CASSLGQGGSGANVLTF. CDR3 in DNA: TGTGCCAGCAGCTTGGGGCAGGGGGGGTCTGGGGCCAACGTCCTGACTTTC.

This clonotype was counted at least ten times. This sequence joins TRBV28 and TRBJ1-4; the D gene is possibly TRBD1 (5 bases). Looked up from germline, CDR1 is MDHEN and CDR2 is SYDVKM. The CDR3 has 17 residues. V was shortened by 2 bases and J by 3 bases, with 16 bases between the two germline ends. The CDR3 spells CASSLTHPGRPNEKLFF. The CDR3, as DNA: TGTGCCAGCAGTTTAACTCATCCGGGACGGCCTAATGAAAAACTGTTTTTT.

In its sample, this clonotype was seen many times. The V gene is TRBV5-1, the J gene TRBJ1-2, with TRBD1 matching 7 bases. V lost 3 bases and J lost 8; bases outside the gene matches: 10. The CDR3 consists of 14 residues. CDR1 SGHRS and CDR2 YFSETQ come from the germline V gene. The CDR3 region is CASSSTGQLEGYTF. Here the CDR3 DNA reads TGCGCCAGCAGCTCGACGGGACAGCTTGAGGGCTACACCTTC. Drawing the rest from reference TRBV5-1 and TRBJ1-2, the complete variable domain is KAGVTQTPRYLIKTRGQQVTLSCSPISGHRSVSWYQQTPGQGLQFLFEYFSETQRNKGNFPGRFSGRQFSNSRSEMNVSTLELGDSALYLCASSSTGQLEGYTFGSGTRLTVV.

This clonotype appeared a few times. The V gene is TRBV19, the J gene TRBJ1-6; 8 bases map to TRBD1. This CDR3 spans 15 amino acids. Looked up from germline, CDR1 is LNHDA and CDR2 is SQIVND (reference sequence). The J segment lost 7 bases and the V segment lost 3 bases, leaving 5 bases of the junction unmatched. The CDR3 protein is CASSIPDRENSPLHF. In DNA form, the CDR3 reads TGTGCCAGTAGTATTCCGGACAGGGAGAATTCACCCCTCCACTTT. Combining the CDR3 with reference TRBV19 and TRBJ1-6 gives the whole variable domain DGGITQSPKYLFRKEGQNVTLSCEQNLNHDAMYWYRQDPGQGLRLIYYSQIVNDFQKGDIAEGYSVSREKKESFPLTVTSAQKNPTAFYLCASSIPDRENSPLHFGNGTRLTVT.